This T cell receptor (beta chain) was profiled in a study of blood T cell repertoires in COVID-19. Across the study: T cells, B-cell-depleted T cells, or PBMCs provided the cDNA or gDNA that served as material.

The ends were cut back, 1 base at V and 4 bases at J, with 5 bases in the middle. CDR3 length equals 13 residues. From germline, CDR1 is SGHAT and CDR2 FQNNGV. Libraries were prepared by immunoSEQ multiplex PCR; TCRdb keeps only in-frame clonotypes and omits some of them. The sample carries about 130,000 clones, over 60% recorded once. The clonotype originates from a woman in her 70s with acute or convalescent COVID-19. Material for sequencing was peripheral blood. The chain links TRBV11-2 to TRBJ1-5; D remains unclear. The CDR3 sequence is CASSLAGNQPQHF. The CDR3 nucleotides are TGTGCCAGCAGCTTAGCGGGTAATCAGCCCCAGCATTTT.